Below are 28 T cell receptor beta chains sequenced from a single sample in a study of T cell clonality in common variable immunodeficiency. Clones were read by immunoSEQ multiplex PCR, and TCRdb kept only the in-frame ones, dropping some. This repertoire lists roughly 60,000 clones without singletons; 1.5% to 2% sits in the top ten. The sample comprised peripheral blood mononuclear cells. The origin of the receptors is a person aged 18 to 70 in good health.

This clone was picked up many times. Sequencing ends 3 residues short of the CDR3 end; the germline J gene provides the rest. The gene calls are TRBV4-1 and TRBJ2-7; 9 bases align to TRBD2. The length of the CDR3 is 18 residues. Germline V gene data show CDR1 as MGHRA and CDR2 as YSYEKL. The trim removed 0 bases at V and 1 base at J, leaving 10 bases unmatched. The CDR3 loop reads CASSQDETSGFTSYEQYF. CDR3 bases read: TGCGCCAGCAGCCAAGACGAGACTAGCGGATTTACTTCCTACGAG.

This clone was seen at least ten times. The read terminates 3 residues before the CDR3 end, so the remaining end is supplied by the germline J gene. The genes are TRBV6-2 or TRBV6-3 and TRBJ1-5, with a tentative D call TRBD1 (5 bases). The germline CDR1 and CDR2 sequences are MNHEY and SVGEGT. V lost 6 bases to trimming and J lost 7 bases, with 25 bases between them. The CDR3 extends over 17 amino acids. The CDR3 DNA, read in part, is TGTGCCAGCAGCTCATCTCGCCCAGGGCGGAATAGGCAGCCC. Amino acid sequence: CASSSSRPGRNRQP. The entire CDR3 protein is CASSSSRPGRNRQPQHF.

This clone was found many times. The CDR3 end falls 3 residues outside the read, so it is completed with the germline J gene. V and J are TRBV18 and TRBJ1-2; D is unresolved. CDR1 and CDR2 from the germline V gene are KGHSH and LQKENI. Trimming left V 0 bases short and J 1 base short, with 6 bases between. The length of the CDR3 is 14 residues. The sequenced CDR3 bases are TGTGCCAGCTCACCACCCTCAGTTAACTATGGC. It codes for CASSPPSVNYG. The entire CDR3 reads CASSPPSVNYGYTF. The full variable domain, rest sourced from reference TRBV18 and TRBJ1-2, is NAGVMQNPRHLVRRRGQEARLRCSPMKGHSHVYWYRQLPEEGLKFMVYLQKENIIDESGMPKERFSAEFPKEGPSILRIQQVVRGDSAAYFCASSPPSVNYGYTFGSGTRLTVV.

With respect to this clone: The read terminates 3 residues ahead of where the CDR3 ends, so the germline J gene completes it. The chain employs TRBV19 and TRBJ1-3, with a tentative D call TRBD1 (5 bases). CDR1 is LNHDA, CDR2 SQIVND, per germline (reference sequence). V was pared by 5 bases and J by 0 bases, with 17 bases between. This CDR3 has 17 amino acids. This CDR3 reads CASSAPYDGGSGNTIYF. The DNA read from the CDR3 is TGTGCCAGTAGTGCCCCTTATGACGGGGGCTCTGGAAACACC.

This clone occurred many times. The read gets to within 3 residues of the CDR3 end, and the germline J gene fills in the rest. This sequence joins TRBV7-9 and TRBJ1-4; 11 positions agree with TRBD1. The CDR3 consists of 15 residues. The germline CDR1 and CDR2 sequences are SEHNR and FQNEAQ (reference sequence). With 4 bases clipped from V and 5 bases from J, the junction kept 3 bases outside the gene matches. The sequenced CDR3 bases are TGTGCCAGCAGCTCAAGGGACAGGGGGAATGAAAAA. It codes for CASSSRDRGNEK. The CDR3 as a whole reads CASSSRDRGNEKLFF.

This clone was counted many times. The CDR3 is cut off 3 residues early in the read; its end comes from the germline J gene. The chain carries TRBV12-5 and TRBJ2-5; the match to TRBD1 covers 7 bases. The CDR3 is 16 residues long. V gave up 1 base and J gave up 2 bases; unmatched junction bases: 7. Germline-derived CDR1 and CDR2 are LGHNT and FRNRAP. CDR3 bases read: TGTGCTAGTGGTTTGGAAGGGGGCTCGACTCAAGAGACC. This gives the protein CASGLEGGSTQET. The entire CDR3 sequence reads CASGLEGGSTQETQYF. Supplemented by reference TRBV12-5 and TRBJ2-5, the full variable domain reads DARVTQTPRHKVTEMGQEVTMRCQPILGHNTVFWYRQTMMQGLELLAYFRNRAPLDDSGMPKDRFSAEMPDATLATLKIQPSEPRDSAVYFCASGLEGGSTQETQYFGPGTRLLVL.

This clone was seen many times. The CDR3 end falls 3 residues outside the read, so it is completed with the germline J gene. The gene calls are TRBV20-1 and TRBJ2-6; D might be TRBD1 (5 bases). V shed 0 bases and J shed 1 base, with 10 bases lying between them. Germline V gene lookup returns CDR1 DFQATT and CDR2 SNEGSKA (reference sequence). The CDR3 totals 16 residues. This CDR3 reads CSARDARTSGANVLTF. CDR3 bases read: TGCAGTGCTAGAGATGCCCGGACATCTGGGGCCAACGTC.

This clone was observed many times. The DNA read from the CDR3 is TGCAGTGTTCCCGGGACTAGCGCTTCCTACGAG. It yields the protein CSVPGTSASYE. The full CDR3 protein is CSVPGTSASYEQYF. This chain joins TRBV20-1 and TRBJ2-7; 10 bases map to TRBD2. The DNA ends 3 residues before the CDR3 does, and the rest of the CDR3 is filled in from the germline J gene. The CDR3 loop spans 14 amino acids. V lost 7 bases, J lost 1 base, and 7 bases stayed unmatched. CDR1 and CDR2 (germline): DFQATT, SNEGSKA (reference sequence).

Comment on this clone: The observed sequence ends 3 residues before the CDR3 terminus, with the missing tail filled in from the germline J gene. The J gene is TRBJ2-1, the V gene TRBV30; 9 bases fit TRBD2. CDR3 length equals 21 residues. V was clipped by 2 bases and J by 9 bases; unmatched bases: 29. Germline lookup yields CDR1 GTSNPN and CDR2 SVGIG (reference sequence). This chain's CDR3 is CAWSTTRGASGALPFRREQFF. The sequenced CDR3 bases are TGTGCCTGGAGTACTACCAGGGGGGCTAGCGGGGCTCTTCCGTTTCGTCGTGAG. The entire variable domain, with the rest obtained from reference TRBV30 and TRBJ2-1, is as follows: SQTIHQWPATLVQPVGSPLSLECTVEGTSNPNLYWYRQAAGRGLQLLFYSVGIGQISSEVPQNLSASRPQDRQFILSSKKLLLSDSGFYLCAWSTTRGASGALPFRREQFFGPGTRLTVL.

This clone was counted at least ten times. The read halts 3 residues ahead of the CDR3 end, with the missing end drawn from the germline J gene. V and J are TRBV7-2 and TRBJ1-1; unclear D gene. CDR1 is SGHTA, CDR2 FQGNSA, per germline. This CDR3 has 14 residues. The germline V and J ends were trimmed by 4 bases and 1 base, with 10 bases remaining between them. The DNA read from the CDR3 is TGTGCCAGCAGCTCCCGACAAAAGAACACTGAA. This gives the protein CASSSRQKNTE. The whole CDR3 is CASSSRQKNTEAFF. Full variable domain (missing parts from reference TRBV7-2 and TRBJ1-1): GAGVSQSPSNKVTEKGKDVELRCDPISGHTALYWYRQSLGQGLEFLIYFQGNSAPDKSGLPSDRFSAERTGGSVSTLTIQRTQQEDSAVYLCASSSRQKNTEAFFGQGTRLTVV.

This clone showed up many times. The CDR3 goes on 3 residues after the read ends, and that part is filled in from the germline J gene. The chain uses TRBV12-5 and TRBJ2-3; D gene unclear. The CDR3 spans 15 residues. Trimming stripped 0 bases from V and 4 bases from J, with 11 bases between. From germline, CDR1 is LGHNT and CDR2 FRNRAP. The DNA read from the CDR3 is TGTGCTAGTGGTTTGGTACTTTCCGTTCCAGATACG. It is translated as CASGLVLSVPDT. In full, the CDR3 is CASGLVLSVPDTQYF.

This clone was detected ten times or more. Read sequence stops 3 residues before the CDR3 end, and the germline J gene provides the missing end. The V and J genes are TRBV5-1 and TRBJ2-7; 10 nucleotides agree with TRBD2. The CDR3 runs 15 residues. The V gene's germline CDR1 is SGHRS and CDR2 YFSETQ. The junction had 7 bases not matched to a gene; V was cut back by 7 bases and J by 0 bases. CDR3 bases read: TGCGCCAGCCGCCAAGCGGGAGGGCCCTCCTACGAG. Translation: CASRQAGGPSYE. The entire CDR3 is CASRQAGGPSYEQYF.

This clone was counted at least ten times. The CDR3 end falls 3 residues outside the read, so it is completed with the germline J gene. This chain links TRBV24-1 with TRBJ2-5; TRBD2 matches 11 bases. CDR3 size: 14 residues. Germline CDR1 and CDR2: KGHDR and SFDVKD. The V gene end was trimmed by 10 bases and the J gene end by 1 base; junction bases not matched to a gene: 4. The covered CDR3 bases are TGTGCCACTGGGACTAGCGGAAGCCAAGAGACC. Translated: CATGTSGSQET. The full CDR3 reads CATGTSGSQETQYF.

This clone showed up many times. The CDR3 end lies 3 residues beyond the end of the read and is filled in from the germline J gene. V is TRBV11-2 and J is TRBJ2-1, with 9 bases identical to TRBD2. There are 15 residues in the CDR3. V lost 1 base, J lost 9 bases, and 7 bases stayed unmatched. Germline CDR1 and CDR2: SGHAT and FQNNGV. CDR3 DNA (partial): TGTGCCAGCAGCTTAGGCGGGAGGGCGTGGGTTGAG. As protein: CASSLGGRAWVE. The entire CDR3 sequence reads CASSLGGRAWVEQFF.

Turning to this clone: The observed sequence ends 3 residues before the CDR3 terminus, with the missing tail filled in from the germline J gene. The chain couples TRBV10-2 to TRBJ1-2; D not certain. The V gene's germline CDR1 is WSHSY and CDR2 SAAADI. The V end lost 6 bases, the J end lost 5 bases, and 10 bases lay between the germline ends. The CDR3 spans 12 residues. This CDR3 is CASSGSGYGYTF. The sequenced part of the CDR3 DNA is TGCGCCAGCAGCGGGTCGGGGTATGGC.

This clone has at least ten counts. The CDR3 goes on 3 residues after the read ends, and that part is filled in from the germline J gene. The V gene is TRBV12-3 or TRBV12-4, the J gene TRBJ2-1; 10 nucleotides match TRBD1. CDR3 size: 15 residues. The V segment lost 5 bases and the J segment 5 bases; nucleotides outside the gene matches: 6. The CDR3 spells CASSPGTGADNEQFF. CDR3 bases read: TGTGCCAGCAGTCCCGGGACAGGGGCTGACAATGAG.

This clone was counted many times. The read is 3 residues too short to cover the CDR3 end, so that end is filled in from the germline J gene. The chain has TRBV20-1 and TRBJ2-1; no definite D call. CDR3 length: 15 amino acids. Germline loops: CDR1 DFQATT, CDR2 SNEGSKA (reference sequence). With 5 bases removed from V and 0 bases from J, the gap between germline ends came to 14 bases. The sequenced part of the CDR3 DNA is TGCAGTGCTCCCCTGGGCGCGAACTCCTACAATGAG. Translation: CSAPLGANSYNE. The whole CDR3 protein reads CSAPLGANSYNEQFF.

The sample holds many counts of this clone. The CDR3 loop is CASSLVFDGNEQFF. CDR3 DNA (partial): TGTGCCAGCAGCTTAGTTTTTGACGGGAATGAG. This chain links TRBV7-2 with TRBJ2-1; D remains ambiguous. Read data end 3 residues before the CDR3 end; the end is taken from the germline J gene. Trimming cost V 1 base and J 7 bases, with 11 bases left between them. CDR1 SGHTA and CDR2 FQGNSA come from the germline V gene. The CDR3 length is 14 residues. Full variable domain (outside the CDR3, taken from reference TRBV7-2 and TRBJ2-1): GAGVSQSPSNKVTEKGKDVELRCDPISGHTALYWYRQSLGQGLEFLIYFQGNSAPDKSGLPSDRFSAERTGGSVSTLTIQRTQQEDSAVYLCASSLVFDGNEQFFGPGTRLTVL.

This clone was recorded many times. The sequenced fragment ends 3 residues before the CDR3 boundary, so the rest is inferred from the germline J gene. The V call is TRBV12-3 or TRBV12-4, the J call TRBJ2-2, with TRBD1 matching over 11 bases. The CDR3 contains 15 residues. The ends lost 6 bases at V and 4 bases at J; junction bases unmatched: 4. The CDR3 region is CASSRGTGGTGELFF. CDR3 DNA (partial): TGTGCCAGCAGCAGGGGGACAGGGGGCACCGGGGAG.

This clone was observed many times. The read halts 3 residues ahead of the CDR3 end, with the missing end drawn from the germline J gene. The chain carries TRBV30 and TRBJ2-2, with D maybe TRBD2 (5 bases). The CDR3 is 12 amino acids. The ends were cut back, 4 bases at V and 6 bases at J, with 9 bases in the middle. Germline V gene sequence: CDR1 GTSNPN, CDR2 SVGIG (reference sequence). CDR3 region: CAWNEGAGELFF. The DNA read from the CDR3 is TGTGCCTGGAATGAGGGTGCCGGGGAG.

This clone was observed at least ten times. The read finishes 3 residues shy of the CDR3 end, and the germline J gene is used to complete it. The gene calls are TRBV7-2 and TRBJ1-5; tentatively, D is TRBD1 (5 bases). CDR3 length equals 14 residues. Trimming pared 5 bases from V and 4 bases from J, leaving 12 bases between. Germline V gene sequence: CDR1 SGHTA, CDR2 FQGNSA. The sequenced part of the CDR3 DNA is TGTGCCAGCAGCATACGGTCAGGGAATCAGCCC. Protein: CASSIRSGNQP. The complete CDR3 reads CASSIRSGNQPQHF.

This clone was seen at least ten times. The read gets to within 3 residues of the CDR3 end, and the germline J gene fills in the rest. The chain employs TRBV29-1 and TRBJ2-1; 7 bases are a match to TRBD1. Germline CDR1 SQVTM, CDR2 ANQGSEA. V shed 5 bases, J shed 4 bases, and the junction held 8 bases outside the gene matches. The CDR3 spans 14 residues. The CDR3: CSVSRQGSYNEQFF. The covered CDR3 bases are TGCAGCGTTTCCAGACAGGGTTCGTACAATGAG.

Many counts were recorded for this clone. Read data end 3 residues before the CDR3 end; the end is taken from the germline J gene. V gene TRBV15 combines with J gene TRBJ2-2, with D perhaps matching TRBD1 (6 bases). V was trimmed by 5 bases and J by 4 bases, leaving 17 bases between them. Germline CDR1 is LNHNV and CDR2 is YYDKDF (reference sequence). This CDR3 has 16 residues. Incomplete CDR3 DNA: TGTGCCACCAGCCAACGAAAGGGACAACCCACCGGGGAG. This gives the protein CATSQRKGQPTGE. The whole CDR3 is CATSQRKGQPTGELFF.

The sample holds many counts of this clone. The observed sequence ends 3 residues before the CDR3 terminus, with the missing tail filled in from the germline J gene. The J gene is TRBJ2-3, the V gene TRBV7-2; D is unresolved. V dropped 3 bases and J dropped 3 bases, with 7 bases sitting between them. The CDR3 is 13 amino acids. Per germline, CDR1 SGHTA and CDR2 FQGNSA. The part of the CDR3 DNA that was read is TGTGCCAGCAGCTTCCAGGAAACAGATACG. Translated, it gives CASSFQETDT. The entire CDR3 protein reads CASSFQETDTQYF.

This clone showed up many times. The read halts 3 residues ahead of the CDR3 end, with the missing end drawn from the germline J gene. This sequence joins TRBV19 and TRBJ1-5; a possible D gene is TRBD1 (5 bases). The V gene's germline CDR1 is LNHDA and CDR2 SQIVND (reference sequence). CDR3 length: 12 residues. Trimming cost V 5 bases and J 9 bases, with 11 bases left between them. CDR3 protein: CASSPRDPPQHF. The CDR3 bases that were read are TGTGCCAGTAGTCCCAGGGATCCGCCC.

Many counts were recorded for this clone. The CDR3 end falls 3 residues outside the read, so it is completed with the germline J gene. This chain links TRBV28 with TRBJ1-5, with D perhaps TRBD1 (6 bases). V was trimmed by 7 bases and J by 1 base, leaving 17 bases between them. From germline, CDR1 is MDHEN and CDR2 SYDVKM. There are 16 residues in the CDR3. Incomplete CDR3 DNA: TGTGCCAGCATCCGTACAGGGACGGCCAGCAATCAGCCC. This translates into CASIRTGTASNQP. In full, the CDR3 reads CASIRTGTASNQPQHF.

This clone was detected ten times or more. Germline is not matched at one junction end, which may reflect a read error. The read is 3 residues too short to cover the CDR3 end, so that end is filled in from the germline J gene. The rearrangement uses TRBV4-2 and TRBJ2-7; possibly TRBD2 for D (6 bases). Germline CDR1 LGHNA, CDR2 YNFKEQ. This CDR3 is 15 amino acids long. The sequenced CDR3 bases are TGCGCCAGCAGCCAAGGTAATAGCGGCTCCTACGAG. This gives the protein CASSQGNSGSYE. The full CDR3 protein reads CASSQGNSGSYEQYF.

This clone was detected ten times or more. The DNA ends 3 residues before the CDR3 does, and the rest of the CDR3 is filled in from the germline J gene. The gene calls are TRBV20-1 and TRBJ2-3, with 14 nucleotides matching TRBD2. The CDR3 contains 14 residues. Losses at the gene ends were 5 bases for V and 5 bases for J; bases not matched to a gene: 3. Germline CDR1 reads DFQATT; CDR2 reads SNEGSKA (reference sequence). The CDR3: CSAGTSGSVDTQYF. The CDR3 DNA, read in part, is TGCAGTGCTGGGACTAGCGGGAGTGTAGATACG.